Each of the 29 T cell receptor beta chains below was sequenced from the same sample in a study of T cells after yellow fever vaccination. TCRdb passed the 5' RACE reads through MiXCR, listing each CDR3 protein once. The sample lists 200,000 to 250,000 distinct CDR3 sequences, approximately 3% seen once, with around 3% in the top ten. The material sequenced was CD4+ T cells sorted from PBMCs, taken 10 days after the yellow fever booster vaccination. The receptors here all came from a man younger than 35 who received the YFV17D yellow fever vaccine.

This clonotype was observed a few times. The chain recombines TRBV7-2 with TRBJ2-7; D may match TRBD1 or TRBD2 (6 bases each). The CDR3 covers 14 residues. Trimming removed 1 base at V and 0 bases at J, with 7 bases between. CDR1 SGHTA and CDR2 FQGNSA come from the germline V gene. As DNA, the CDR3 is TGTGCCAGCAGCTTAGGGGGGGCCTCCTACGAGCAGTACTTC. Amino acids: CASSLGGASYEQYF.

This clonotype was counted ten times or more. The CDR3 DNA follows: TGCGCCAGCAGCCAAGTTGATAGCGGGACCCAGTACTTC. Its protein product is CASSQVDSGTQYF. This chain links TRBV4-1 with TRBJ2-5, with D possibly TRBD2 on 6 matching bases. Trimming stripped 1 base from V and 7 bases from J, with 10 bases between. The CDR3 consists of 13 residues. Per germline, CDR1 MGHRA and CDR2 YSYEKL.

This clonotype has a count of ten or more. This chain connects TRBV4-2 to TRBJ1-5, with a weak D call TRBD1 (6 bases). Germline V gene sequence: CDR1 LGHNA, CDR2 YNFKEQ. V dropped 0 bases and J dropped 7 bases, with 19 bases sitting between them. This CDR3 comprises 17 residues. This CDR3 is CASSQELTGLAGQPQHF. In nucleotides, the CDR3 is TGTGCCAGCAGCCAAGAGCTTACAGGGCTGGCGGGGCAGCCCCAGCATTTT.

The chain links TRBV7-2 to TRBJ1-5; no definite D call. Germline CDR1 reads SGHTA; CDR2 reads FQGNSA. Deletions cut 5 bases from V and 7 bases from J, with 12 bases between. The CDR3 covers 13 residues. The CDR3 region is CASSLELWQPQHF. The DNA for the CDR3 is TGTGCCAGCAGCCTCGAGCTCTGGCAGCCCCAGCATTTT.

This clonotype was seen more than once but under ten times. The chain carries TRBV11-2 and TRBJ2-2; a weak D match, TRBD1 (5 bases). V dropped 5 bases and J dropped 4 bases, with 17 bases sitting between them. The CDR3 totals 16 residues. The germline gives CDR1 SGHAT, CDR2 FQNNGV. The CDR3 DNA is TGTGCCAGCAGCCCAGGGAAGGGGCCTTTCACCGGGGAGCTGTTTTTT. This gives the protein CASSPGKGPFTGELFF.

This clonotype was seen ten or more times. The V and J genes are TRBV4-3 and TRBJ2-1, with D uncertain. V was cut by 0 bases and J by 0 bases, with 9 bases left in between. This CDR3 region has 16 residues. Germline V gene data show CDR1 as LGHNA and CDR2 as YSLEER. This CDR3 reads CASSQDPGGSYNEQFF. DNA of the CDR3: TGCGCCAGCAGCCAAGATCCGGGTGGCTCCTACAATGAGCAGTTCTTC.

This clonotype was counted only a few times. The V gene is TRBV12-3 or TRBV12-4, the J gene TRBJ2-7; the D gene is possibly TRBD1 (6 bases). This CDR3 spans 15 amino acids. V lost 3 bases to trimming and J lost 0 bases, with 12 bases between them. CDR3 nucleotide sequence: TGTGCCAGCAGTTTTGGGGGCACTAGCTCCTACGAGCAGTACTTC. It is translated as CASSFGGTSSYEQYF.

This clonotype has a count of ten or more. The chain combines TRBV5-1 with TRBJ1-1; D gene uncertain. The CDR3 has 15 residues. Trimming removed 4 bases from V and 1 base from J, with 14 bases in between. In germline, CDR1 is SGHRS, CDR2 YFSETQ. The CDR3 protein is CASSPPGWENTEAFF. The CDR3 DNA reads TGCGCCAGCAGCCCTCCAGGCTGGGAGAACACTGAAGCTTTCTTT.

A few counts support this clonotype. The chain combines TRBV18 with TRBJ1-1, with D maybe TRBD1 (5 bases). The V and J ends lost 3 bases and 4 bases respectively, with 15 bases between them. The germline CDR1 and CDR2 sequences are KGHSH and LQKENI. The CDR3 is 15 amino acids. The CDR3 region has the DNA TGTGCCAGCTCACCGGGTGCGGGGCGAGGCACTGAAGCTTTCTTT. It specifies CASSPGAGRGTEAFF.

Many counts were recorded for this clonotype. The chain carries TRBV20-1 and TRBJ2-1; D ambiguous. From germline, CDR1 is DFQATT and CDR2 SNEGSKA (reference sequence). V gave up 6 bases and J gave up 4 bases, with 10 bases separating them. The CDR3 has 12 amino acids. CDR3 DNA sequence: TGCAGTGCAAAGGGTGTATACAATGAGCAGTTCTTC. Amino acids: CSAKGVYNEQFF.

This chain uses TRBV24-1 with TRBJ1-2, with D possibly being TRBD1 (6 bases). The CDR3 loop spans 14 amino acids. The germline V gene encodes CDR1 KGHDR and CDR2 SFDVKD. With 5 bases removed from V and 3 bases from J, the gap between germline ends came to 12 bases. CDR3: CATSASGGHYGYTF. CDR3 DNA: TGTGCCACCAGTGCCTCGGGGGGCCACTATGGCTACACCTTC.

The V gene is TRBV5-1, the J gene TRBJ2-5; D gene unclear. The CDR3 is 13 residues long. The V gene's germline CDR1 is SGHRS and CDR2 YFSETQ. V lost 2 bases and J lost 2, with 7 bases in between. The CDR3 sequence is CASSLRRQETQYF. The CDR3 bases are TGCGCCAGCAGCTTAAGGCGGCAAGAGACCCAGTACTTC.

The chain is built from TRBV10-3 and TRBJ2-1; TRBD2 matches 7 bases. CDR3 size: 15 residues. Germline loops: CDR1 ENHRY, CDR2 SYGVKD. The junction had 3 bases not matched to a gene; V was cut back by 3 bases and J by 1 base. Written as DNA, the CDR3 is TGTGCCATCAGTGACAGAGCGGGGTCCTACAATGAGCAGTTCTTC. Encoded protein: CAISDRAGSYNEQFF.

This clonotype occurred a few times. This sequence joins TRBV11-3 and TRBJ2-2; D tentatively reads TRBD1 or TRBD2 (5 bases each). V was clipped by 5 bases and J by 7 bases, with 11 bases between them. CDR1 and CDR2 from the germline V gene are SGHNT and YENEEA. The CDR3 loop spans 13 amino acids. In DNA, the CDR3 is TGTGCCAGCAGCCCCAAGGGGAGCGGGGAGCTGTTTTTT. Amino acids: CASSPKGSGELFF.

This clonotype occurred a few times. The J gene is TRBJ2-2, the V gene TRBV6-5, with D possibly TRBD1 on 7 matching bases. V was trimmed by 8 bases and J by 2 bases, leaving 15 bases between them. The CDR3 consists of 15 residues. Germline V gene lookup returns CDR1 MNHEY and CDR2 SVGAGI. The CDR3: CASLPRGVNTGELFF. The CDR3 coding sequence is TGTGCCAGCCTACCCAGGGGGGTAAACACCGGGGAGCTGTTTTTT.

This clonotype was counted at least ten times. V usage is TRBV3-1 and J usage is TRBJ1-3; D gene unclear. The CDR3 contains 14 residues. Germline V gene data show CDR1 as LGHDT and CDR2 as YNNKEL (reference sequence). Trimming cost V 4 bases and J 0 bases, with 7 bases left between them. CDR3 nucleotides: TGTGCCAGCAGCCTGCTGGGCTCTGGAAACACCATATATTTT. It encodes CASSLLGSGNTIYF.

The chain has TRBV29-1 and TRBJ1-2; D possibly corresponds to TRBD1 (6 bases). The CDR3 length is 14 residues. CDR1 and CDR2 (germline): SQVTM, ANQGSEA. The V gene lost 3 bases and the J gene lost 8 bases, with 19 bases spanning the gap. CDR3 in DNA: TGCAGCGTTGATGGGCTTGGGGAGGGGGTCGGCTACACCTTC. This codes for CSVDGLGEGVGYTF. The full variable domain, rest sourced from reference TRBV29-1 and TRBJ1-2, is SAVISQKPSRDICQRGTSLTIQCQVDSQVTMMFWYRQQPGQSLTLIATANQGSEATYESGFVIDKFPISRPNLTFSTLTVSNMSPEDSSIYLCSVDGLGEGVGYTFGSGTRLTVV.

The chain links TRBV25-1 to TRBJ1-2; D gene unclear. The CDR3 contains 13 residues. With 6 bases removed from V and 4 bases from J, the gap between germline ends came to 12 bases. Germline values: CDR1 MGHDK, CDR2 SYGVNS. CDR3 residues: CASRSNTAYGYTF. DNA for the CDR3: TGTGCCAGCAGAAGCAATACGGCCTATGGCTACACCTTC.

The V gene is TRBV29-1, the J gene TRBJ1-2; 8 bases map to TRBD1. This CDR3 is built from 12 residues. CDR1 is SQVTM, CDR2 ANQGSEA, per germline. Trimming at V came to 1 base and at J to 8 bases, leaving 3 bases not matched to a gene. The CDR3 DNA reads TGCAGCGTTGAAGTCCCAGGGGGCGGCTACACCTTC. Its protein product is CSVEVPGGGYTF.

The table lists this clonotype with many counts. The CDR3 spells CASSIDRGIVTDTQYF. CDR3 coding DNA: TGTGCCAGCAGCATCGACAGGGGGATTGTGACAGATACGCAGTATTTT. The genes are TRBV7-9 and TRBJ2-3, with 9 bases fitting TRBD1. The CDR3 is 16 residues long. CDR1 and CDR2 from the germline V gene are SEHNR and FQNEAQ (reference sequence). The V and J ends lost 5 bases and 3 bases, in that order; junction bases with no gene match: 9.

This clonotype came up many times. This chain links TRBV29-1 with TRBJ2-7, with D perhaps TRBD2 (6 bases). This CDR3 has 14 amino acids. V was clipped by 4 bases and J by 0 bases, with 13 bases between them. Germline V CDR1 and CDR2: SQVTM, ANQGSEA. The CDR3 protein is CSVGNGGHSYEQYF. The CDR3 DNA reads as TGCAGCGTTGGGAACGGGGGTCACTCCTACGAGCAGTACTTC.

The CDR3 bases are TGTGCCAGCAGCCTACTAGCGGGGGGCGCAGAGACCCAGTACTTC. Protein product: CASSLLAGGAETQYF. The rearrangement joins TRBV12-3 or TRBV12-4 to TRBJ2-5; 12 bases align to TRBD2. Germline trimming cut 6 bases from V and 4 bases from J; bases unmatched to any gene: 6. This CDR3 comprises 15 residues.

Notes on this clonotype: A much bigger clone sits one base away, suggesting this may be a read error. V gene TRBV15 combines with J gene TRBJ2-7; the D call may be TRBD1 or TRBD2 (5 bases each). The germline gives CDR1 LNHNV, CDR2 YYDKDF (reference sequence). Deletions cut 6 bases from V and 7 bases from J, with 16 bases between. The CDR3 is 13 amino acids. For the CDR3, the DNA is TGTGCCACCAGTTCGGACATGGCGGGTGAGCAGTACGTC. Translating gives CATSSDMAGEQYV.

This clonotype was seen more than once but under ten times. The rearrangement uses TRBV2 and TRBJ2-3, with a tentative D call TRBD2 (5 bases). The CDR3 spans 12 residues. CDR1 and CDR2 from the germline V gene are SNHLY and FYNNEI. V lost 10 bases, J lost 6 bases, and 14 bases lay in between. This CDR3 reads CATSNGGDTQYF. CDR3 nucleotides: TGTGCCACTTCTAACGGCGGGGATACGCAGTATTTT.

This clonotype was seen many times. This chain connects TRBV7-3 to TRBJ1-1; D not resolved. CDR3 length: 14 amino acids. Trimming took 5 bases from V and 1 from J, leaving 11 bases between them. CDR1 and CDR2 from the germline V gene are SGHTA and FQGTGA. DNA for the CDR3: TGTGCCAGCAGCCTGGGTCCAGCGAACACTGAAGCTTTCTTT. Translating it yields CASSLGPANTEAFF.

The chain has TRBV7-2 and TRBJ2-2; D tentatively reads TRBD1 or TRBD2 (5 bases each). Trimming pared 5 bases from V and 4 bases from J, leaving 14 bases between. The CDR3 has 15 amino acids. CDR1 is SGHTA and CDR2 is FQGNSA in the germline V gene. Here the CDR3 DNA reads TGTGCCAGCAGCGCCCATGGGGGACGCACCGGGGAGCTGTTTTTT. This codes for CASSAHGGRTGELFF.

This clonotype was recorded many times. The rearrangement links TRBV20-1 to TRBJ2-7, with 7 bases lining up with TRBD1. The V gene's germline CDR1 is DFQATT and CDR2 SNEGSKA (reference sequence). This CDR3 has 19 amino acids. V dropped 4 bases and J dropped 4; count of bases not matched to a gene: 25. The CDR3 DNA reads TGCAGTGCTATAACGCGCCTGACAGGGAAACAGGGAAAGCGTTACGAGCAGTACGTC. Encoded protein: CSAITRLTGKQGKRYEQYV.

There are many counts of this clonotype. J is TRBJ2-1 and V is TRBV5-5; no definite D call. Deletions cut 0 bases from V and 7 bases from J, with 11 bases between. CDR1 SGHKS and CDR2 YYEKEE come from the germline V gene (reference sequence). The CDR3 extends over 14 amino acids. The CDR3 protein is CASSLAGLLNEQFF. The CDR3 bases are TGTGCCAGCAGCTTGGCGGGCCTATTGAATGAGCAGTTCTTC.

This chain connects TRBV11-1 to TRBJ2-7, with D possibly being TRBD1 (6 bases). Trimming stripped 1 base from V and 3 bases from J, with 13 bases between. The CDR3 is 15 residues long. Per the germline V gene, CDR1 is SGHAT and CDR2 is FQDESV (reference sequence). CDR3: CASSLVREGDYEQYF. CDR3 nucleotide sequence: TGTGCCAGCAGCTTAGTCCGCGAGGGGGACTACGAGCAGTACTTC.